This T cell receptor (beta chain) was observed in a study of response to subunit inactivated influenza vaccine. One entry per CDR3 protein, called by TCRdb with MiXCR from the RT-PCR reads. The data hold 560,000 or so distinct CDR3 sequences, with about 7.6% observed a single time. Study findings and constraints: Authors suggested each seasonal flu vaccination may recruit only limited numbers of new T cells.

This clonotype was counted a few times. Its antigen is as yet unknown. The clonotype originates from a man aged 50 to 75 who received an inactivated influenza vaccine. This specimen consisted of PBMCs from blood, obtained around 2 years after vaccination.

CDR3 nucleotide sequence: TGCGCCAGCAGCTTGGGCTCAGGGAGCAACACCGGGGAGCTGTTTTTT. The encoded protein is CASSLGSGSNTGELFF. V gene TRBV5-1 combines with J gene TRBJ2-2; D is perhaps TRBD1 or TRBD2 (5 bases each). With 0 bases removed from V and 2 bases from J, the gap between germline ends came to 11 bases. CDR3 size: 16 residues. Germline assignment: CDR1 SGHRS and CDR2 YFSETQ.